Listed below are T cell receptor beta chains from one sample, sequenced in a study of OX40 agonist ivuxolimab in advanced cancers. Here immunoSEQ multiplex PCR was the method, and the copy in TCRdb shows in-frame clones only, minus some. The sample has approximately 70,000 clones; 75% to 95% are singletons. This specimen was CD4+ or CD8+ T cells sorted from blood, taken in a trial of the OX40 agonist ivuxolimab. Receptor source: an adult with an advanced solid tumor such as melanoma, head and neck, liver or kidney cancer. The CDR3 runs from the conserved cysteine through the conserved F or W. Fields, in order: CDR3 length, J gene, D gene, V gene, clone size, CDR3 protein, CDR3 DNA. A D gene is named only where the DNA matches it firmly. Size is omitted from some rows. Given values are once, few, many or a class for expanded clones.

17	TRBJ2-5	TRBD2	TRBV19	-	CASSITFGGSGQETQYF	TGTGCCAGTAGTATTACTTTCGGCGGGAGCGGCCAAGAGACCCAGTACTTC
14	TRBJ1-5	-	TRBV30	-	CAWSATGSNQPQHF	TGTGCCTGGAGTGCGACAGGATCAAATCAGCCCCAGCATTTT
13	TRBJ1-5	-	TRBV30	few	CAWSTDSNQPQHF	TGTGCCTGGAGTACTGATAGCAATCAGCCCCAGCATTTT
14	TRBJ2-2	TRBD2	TRBV19	-	CASRLAGASGELFF	TGTGCCAGTAGGCTAGCGGGGGCTTCCGGGGAGCTGTTTTTT
16	TRBJ1-6	-	TRBV9	-	CASSVGITSYNSPLHF	TGTGCCAGCAGCGTAGGAATCACATCGTATAATTCACCCCTCCACTTT
13	TRBJ1-1	-	TRBV7-3	-	CASSLQENTEAFF	TGTGCCAGCAGTCTACAGGAGAACACTGAAGCTTTCTTT
16	TRBJ2-7	TRBD2	TRBV19	-	CASSPPLAGGYYEQYF	TGTGCCAGTAGTCCCCCGTTAGCGGGAGGCTACTACGAGCAGTACTTC
16	TRBJ1-1	-	TRBV4-1	-	CASSQDQWNRSFQAFF	TGCGCCAGCAGCCAAGATCAGTGGAACAGGAGCTTTCAAGCTTTCTTT
14	TRBJ2-5	TRBD1	TRBV5-4	-	CASSLFDRAETQYF	TGTGCCAGCAGCTTGTTTGACAGGGCTGAGACCCAGTACTTC
15	TRBJ2-5	-	TRBV5-1	once	CASSPGASGQETQYF	TGCGCCAGCAGCCCGGGGGCTAGCGGACAAGAGACCCAGTACTTC
19	TRBJ2-2	-	TRBV2	-	CASREFTSYPLTNTGELFF	TGTGCCAGCAGGGAATTTACTAGCTACCCTTTAACAAACACCGGGGAGCTGTTTTTT
16	TRBJ2-1	TRBD2	TRBV27	-	CASSLSGTSGYNEQFF	TGTGCCAGCAGTTTATCTGGGACTAGCGGATACAATGAGCAGTTCTTC
15	TRBJ1-6	-	TRBV9	-	CASSLLGNLDSPLHF	TGTGCCAGCAGTTTGTTAGGGAATTTGGATTCACCCCTCCACTTT
17	TRBJ2-4	-	TRBV7-2	-	CASSLHPGAPSKNIQYF	TGTGCCAGCAGCTTACATCCGGGGGCGCCGTCCAAAAACATTCAGTACTTC
12	TRBJ2-7	TRBD1	TRBV30	-	CAWGRQGYEQYF	TGTGCCTGGGGCCGACAGGGGTACGAGCAGTACTTC
15	TRBJ2-2	-	TRBV4-2	-	CASSQGGANTGELFF	TGTGCCAGCAGCCAGGGCGGCGCGAACACCGGGGAGCTGTTTTTT
17	TRBJ1-4	-	TRBV28	-	CASSLSSGSRSNEKLFF	TGTGCCAGCAGTTTATCTTCGGGGTCTCGCTCTAATGAAAAACTGTTTTTT
16	TRBJ2-5	TRBD2	TRBV11-2	-	CASSFGRGAGEETQYF	TGTGCCAGCAGCTTCGGGCGGGGAGCGGGAGAAGAGACCCAGTACTTC
13	TRBJ1-2	TRBD1	TRBV7-2	-	CASSPDRGPGYTF	TGTGCCAGCAGCCCGGACAGGGGGCCCGGCTACACCTTC
14	TRBJ1-5	-	TRBV6-5	-	CASKQGSGNQPQHF	TGTGCCAGCAAGCAGGGATCGGGCAATCAGCCCCAGCATTTT
16	TRBJ2-7	TRBD1	TRBV28	-	CASSTWGQGSSYEQYF	TGTGCCAGCAGTACTTGGGGACAGGGAAGCTCCTACGAGCAGTACTTC
16	TRBJ2-2	-	TRBV5-1	-	CASSTETQGYTGELFF	TGCGCCAGCAGCACTGAAACACAGGGATACACCGGGGAGCTGTTTTTT